These 20 T cell receptor beta chains were sequenced from one sample in a study of blood T cells in healthy people across ages. For the second PCR, which ran for roughly 7 to 11 cycles, a sample-barcoded 5' primer and a J-beta primer mix were used. MiXCR, run by TCRdb on the 5' RACE reads, gives a single entry per CDR3 protein. The sample has fewer than 900,000 distinct CDR3 sequences, about 42% seen once. Material for sequencing was blood. All receptors derive from a woman aged 60-70 years in good health.

This clonotype has a count of ten or more. CDR3 in DNA: TGTGCCAGCAGCAAAGTGAAAGAAGCGGGACAGAACAATGAGCAGTTCTTC. Protein product: CASSKVKEAGQNNEQFF. The rearrangement joins TRBV21-1 to TRBJ2-1; the DNA was not used to check the table's D call, TRBD1. TRBV21-1 is designated a pseudogene. The CDR3 totals 17 residues.

This clonotype appeared a few times. This chain joins TRBV27 and TRBJ2-1, with TRBD1 identical over 9 bases. This CDR3 has 15 residues. From germline, CDR1 is MNHEY and CDR2 SMNVEV (reference sequence). V was pared by 6 bases and J by 6 bases, with 9 bases of the junction left unmatched. The CDR3 here is CASRSPGQGFNEQFF. In nucleotides, the CDR3 is TGTGCCAGCAGGAGCCCGGGACAGGGTTTCAATGAGCAGTTCTTC.

The chain employs TRBV5-1 and TRBJ2-5, with 7 bases matching TRBD1. This CDR3 spans 13 amino acids. Trimming removed 4 bases from V and 5 bases from J; junction bases left unmatched: 5. CDR1 is SGHRS, CDR2 YFSETQ, per germline. CDR3 sequence reads: CASSPKDRETQYF. The DNA of the CDR3 is TGCGCCAGCAGCCCCAAGGACAGGGAGACCCAGTACTTC.

This clonotype was picked up a small number of times. As DNA, the CDR3 is TGCGCCAGCAGCCAAGAAGTCGAGCAGTACTTC. Its translation is CASSQEVEQYF. This chain joins TRBV4-1 and TRBJ2-4, with D hard to call. The J call may be in error: the DNA end matches TRBJ2-7 better. CDR3 length equals 11 residues. Germline values: CDR1 MGHRA, CDR2 YSYEKL.

This clonotype was seen ten or more times. The rearrangement joins TRBV13 to TRBJ2-7; D unclear. The CDR3 covers 12 residues. Germline CDR1 is PRHDT and CDR2 is FYEKMQ (reference sequence). Trimming pared 5 bases from V and 2 bases from J, leaving 7 bases between. The CDR3, as DNA: TGTGCCAGCAGCCGGCGTACCTACGAGCAGTACTTC. This encodes CASSRRTYEQYF.

The rearrangement links TRBV13 to TRBJ2-3; the D is unclear. This CDR3 is 15 amino acids long. The V gene lost 0 bases and the J gene lost 2 bases, with 9 bases spanning the gap. Germline values: CDR1 PRHDT, CDR2 FYEKMQ (reference sequence). CDR3 residues: CASSLGGSFTDTQYF. CDR3 nucleotides: TGTGCCAGCAGCTTAGGGGGGTCCTTCACAGATACGCAGTATTTT.

The rearrangement links TRBV11-2 to TRBJ2-3; possibly TRBD1 or TRBD2 for D (5 bases each). Looked up from germline, CDR1 is SGHAT and CDR2 is FQNNGV. CDR3 length: 16 residues. V was pared by 2 bases and J by 4 bases, with 16 bases between. This CDR3 is CASSLLSGPTADTQYF. CDR3 nucleotide sequence: TGTGCCAGCAGCTTATTATCGGGGCCGACAGCAGATACGCAGTATTTT.

The chain links TRBV20-1 to TRBJ1-1, with 8 bases matching TRBD1. The CDR3 length is 14 residues. Germline trimming cut 5 bases from V and 1 base from J; bases unmatched to any gene: 6. Germline V gene sequence: CDR1 DFQATT, CDR2 SNEGSKA (reference sequence). CDR3 nucleotide sequence: TGCAGTGCTTACAGGGGGACCGGGAACACTGAAGCTTTCTTT. Amino acid sequence: CSAYRGTGNTEAFF.

Only a few counts were recorded for this clonotype. A much bigger clone sits one base away, suggesting this may be a read error. The genes are TRBV4-2 and TRBJ2-1; the match to TRBD2 covers 13 bases. The DNA matches TRBJ2-7 better at its end, which makes the J call doubtful. CDR1 LGHNA and CDR2 YNFKEQ come from the germline V gene. CDR3 length equals 19 residues. CDR3 protein: CASSPRPGLAGDYYNEQYF. Here the CDR3 DNA reads TGTGCCAGCAGCCCTCGACCAGGACTAGCGGGGGACTACTACAATGAGCAGTACTTC.

The rearrangement uses TRBV20-1 and TRBJ2-3, with 8 bases matching TRBD1. J was trimmed by 4 bases and V by 3 bases; bases with no gene match: 6. In germline, CDR1 is DFQATT, CDR2 SNEGSKA (reference sequence). This CDR3 is built from 14 residues. CDR3 amino acids: CSASSGQGSDTQYF. The CDR3 bases are TGCAGTGCTAGCTCCGGACAGGGATCAGATACGCAGTATTTT.

The chain combines TRBV7-2 with TRBJ1-5, with TRBD1 identical over 7 bases. In germline, CDR1 is SGHTA, CDR2 FQGNSA. The V gene end was trimmed by 5 bases and the J gene end by 7 bases; junction bases not matched to a gene: 8. The CDR3 consists of 14 residues. CDR3 region: CASSQRTGRQPQHF. CDR3 nucleotide sequence: TGTGCCAGCAGCCAGAGGACAGGTCGACAGCCCCAGCATTTT.

Concerning this clonotype: Given a much more abundant clone one base away, this may be a read error. This chain uses TRBV2 with TRBJ2-4; 11 bases agree with TRBD1. With the DNA end fitting TRBJ2-7 better, the J assignment may be wrong. There are 17 residues in the CDR3. CDR1 is SNHLY and CDR2 is FYNNEI in the germline V gene. CDR3 in amino acids: CAIGQGAASGTTYEQYF. The CDR3 DNA is TGTGCCATAGGACAGGGGGCGGCTAGCGGGACAACCTACGAGCAGTACTTC.

This chain joins TRBV3-1 and TRBJ2-7; 13 bases align to TRBD2. Germline CDR1 LGHDT, CDR2 YNNKEL (reference sequence). This CDR3 contains 18 residues. J lost 0 bases, V lost 1 base, and 6 bases had no gene match. CDR3 coding DNA: TGTGCCAGCAGCCAAGGGACTAGCGGGGGAGAAATCTCCTACGAGCAGTACTTC. Translation gives CASSQGTSGGEISYEQYF.

This chain links TRBV28 with TRBJ2-7; D gene ambiguous. The J call may be in error: the DNA end matches TRBJ2-5 better. Germline V gene sequence: CDR1 MDHEN, CDR2 SYDVKM. The CDR3 has 13 residues. CDR3 nucleotide sequence: TGTGCCACGTACGACTCCGCGATTAGGACCCAGTACTTC. Encoded protein: CATYDSAIRTQYF.

The chain recombines TRBV13 with TRBJ2-1, with TRBD2 matching over 13 bases. The CDR3 is made up of 16 amino acids. CDR1 PRHDT and CDR2 FYEKMQ come from the germline V gene (reference sequence). The junction had 7 bases not matched to a gene; V was cut back by 2 bases and J by 9 bases. CDR3 protein: CASSLSGLAGDGEQFF. CDR3 nucleotides: TGTGCCAGCAGCTTATCCGGACTAGCGGGAGATGGTGAGCAGTTCTTC.

The genes are TRBV20-1 and TRBJ2-1, with 13 bases lining up with TRBD2. After removal of 5 bases from V and 15 bases from J, the junction contained 10 bases not matched to a gene. The CDR3 runs to 13 residues. Germline lookup yields CDR1 DFQATT and CDR2 SNEGSKA (reference sequence). CDR3 region: CSAAGLAGDPRFF. Here the CDR3 DNA reads TGCAGTGCTGCAGGACTAGCGGGAGACCCACGGTTCTTC.

V and J are TRBV12-3 or TRBV12-4 and TRBJ2-1, with a weak D call TRBD2 (5 bases). With 7 bases removed from V and 0 bases from J, the gap between germline ends came to 13 bases. The CDR3 runs to 15 residues. CDR3 DNA sequence: TGTGCCAGCATTAGTAAGGCGGGCTCCTACAATGAGCAGTTCTTC. Its protein is CASISKAGSYNEQFF.

A remark on this clonotype: A much larger clone sits a single nucleotide away, making a read error possible. This rearrangement joins TRBV15 to TRBJ2-4; perhaps D is TRBD1 or TRBD2 (5 bases each). With the DNA end fitting TRBJ2-5 better, the J assignment may be wrong. The CDR3 loop spans 15 amino acids. Germline assignment: CDR1 LNHNV and CDR2 YYDKDF (reference sequence). This chain's CDR3 is CTTSRDRDHQETQYF. The CDR3 nucleotides read TGTACCACCAGCAGAGATCGGGACCACCAAGAGACCCAGTACTTC.

The V and J genes are TRBV28 and TRBJ1-1, with D unresolved. Germline assignment: CDR1 MDHEN and CDR2 SYDVKM. The CDR3 loop spans 16 amino acids. The V and J ends lost 5 bases and 0 bases respectively, with 16 bases between them. The CDR3 reads CASSPPEAGMNTEAFF. In nucleotides, the CDR3 is TGTGCCAGCAGTCCACCCGAGGCGGGAATGAACACTGAAGCTTTCTTT. The whole variable domain, filled in from reference TRBV28 and TRBJ1-1, reads DVKVTQSSRYLVKRTGEKVFLECVQDMDHENMFWYRQDPGLGLRLIYFSYDVKMKEKGDIPEGYSVSREKKERFSLILESASTNQTSMYLCASSPPEAGMNTEAFFGQGTRLTVV.

V gene TRBV6-2 or TRBV6-3 combines with J gene TRBJ2-7, with D possibly TRBD2 on 6 matching bases. The germline gives CDR1 MNHEY, CDR2 SVGEGT. V lost 2 bases to trimming and J lost 0 bases, with 11 bases between them. This CDR3 has 15 residues. The CDR3 nucleotides are TGTGCCAGCAGTTACAAGGGACTCAGCTCCTACGAGCAGTACTTC. Translated, it gives CASSYKGLSSYEQYF.